The 21 T cell receptor beta chains below all came from one sample that was sequenced in a study of blood T cell repertoires in COVID-19. Sequenced by immunoSEQ multiplex PCR; TCRdb stores in-frame clones only, minus some. The sample shows almost 250,000 clones, about nine tenths of them seen only once. Sequencing used peripheral blood. These receptors all stem from an older woman who had recovered from COVID-19.

This chain links TRBV10-3 with TRBJ2-7, with a weak D call TRBD1 (5 bases). CDR1 is ENHRY and CDR2 is SYGVKD in the germline V gene. V lost 4 bases and J 2 bases, leaving 15 bases between the germline ends. The CDR3 is 15 residues long. The chain's CDR3 is CAISVPSRGTYEQYF. CDR3 DNA sequence: TGTGCCATCAGTGTCCCCTCTAGGGGAACCTACGAGCAGTACTTC.

CDR3 residues: CASSMSDSPLHF. DNA for the CDR3: TGTGCCAGCAGTATGTCGGATTCACCCCTCCACTTT. The chain is built from TRBV27 and TRBJ1-6; D is undetermined. The CDR3 is 12 amino acids. V was cut by 5 bases and J by 8 bases, with 7 bases left in between. Per germline, CDR1 MNHEY and CDR2 SMNVEV (reference sequence).

The chain carries TRBV19 and TRBJ1-5, with 10 bases matching TRBD1. Germline assignment: CDR1 LNHDA and CDR2 SQIVND (reference sequence). This CDR3 has 19 amino acids. V trimming: 9 bases; J trimming: 0 bases; junction bases outside the gene matches: 17. CDR3 residues: CASQRPGTGASYSNQPQHF. The CDR3 bases are TGTGCCAGCCAACGGCCCGGGACAGGGGCCTCGTATAGCAATCAGCCCCAGCATTTT.

This rearrangement joins TRBV5-1 to TRBJ1-4; no reliable D call. Germline assignment: CDR1 SGHRS and CDR2 YFSETQ. The length of the CDR3 is 14 residues. V shed 0 bases and J shed 5 bases, with 8 bases lying between them. For the CDR3, the DNA is TGCGCCAGCAGCTTGGGGCAGATAAATGAAAAACTGTTTTTT. It is translated as CASSLGQINEKLFF.

This clone is a singleton in its sample. The gene calls are TRBV15 and TRBJ2-4, with 8 bases identical to TRBD2. Germline CDR1 is LNHNV and CDR2 is YYDKDF (reference sequence). J gave up 5 bases and V 5 bases, and 5 bases lay outside the gene matches. This CDR3 region has 14 residues. CDR3 nucleotides: TGTGCCACCAGCGCGAGCGGGGGCGAAAACATTCAGTACTTC. It is translated as CATSASGGENIQYF.

The chain combines TRBV15 with TRBJ1-5, with D possibly matching TRBD1 (6 bases). In germline, CDR1 is LNHNV, CDR2 YYDKDF (reference sequence). Trimming removed 6 bases from V and 5 bases from J, with 17 bases in between. The CDR3 sequence is 15 residues long. CDR3 region: CATRRTGSIDQPQHF. The CDR3, as DNA: TGTGCCACCAGGAGAACAGGGTCGATAGATCAGCCCCAGCATTTT.

The chain joins TRBV10-2 to TRBJ1-1; D is unresolved. In germline, CDR1 is WSHSY, CDR2 SAAADI. The CDR3 runs 13 residues. V gave up 7 bases and J gave up 1 base, with 10 bases separating them. The CDR3 DNA sequence: TGCGCCAGCACCTACCCAGGGAACACTGAAGCTTTCTTT. This encodes CASTYPGNTEAFF.

This clone was counted only a few times. The V gene is TRBV27, the J gene TRBJ1-6, with D uncertain. CDR3 length equals 16 residues. CDR1 is MNHEY and CDR2 is SMNVEV in the germline V gene (reference sequence). Trimming cost V 0 bases and J 10 bases, with 16 bases left between them. The CDR3 here is CASSLSWGGLGSPLHF. For the CDR3, the DNA is TGTGCCAGCAGTTTATCGTGGGGAGGGCTCGGATCACCCCTCCACTTT.

The chain joins TRBV6-6 to TRBJ1-6, with 8 bases aligning to TRBD1. Germline CDR1 and CDR2: MNHNY and SVGAGI (reference sequence). The CDR3 totals 15 residues. With V trimmed by 8 bases and J by 7 bases, 10 bases remained unmatched. For the CDR3, the DNA is TGTGCCAGCGTGCCGACAGGGGCGGGGAATTCACCCCTCCACTTT. It codes for CASVPTGAGNSPLHF.

CDR3 DNA sequence: TGTGCAAGTCGCTTATCCCCCTCGGGACAGGGATTCTCTGGAAACACCATATATTTT. This sequence encodes CASRLSPSGQGFSGNTIYF. This chain links TRBV12-2 with TRBJ1-3; the table's D call, TRBD1, has no DNA check behind it. TRBV12-2 is described as a pseudogene. The CDR3 spans 19 residues.

J is TRBJ1-2 and V is TRBV7-9; TRBD1 is a possible D gene (5 bases). Germline V gene data show CDR1 as SEHNR and CDR2 as FQNEAQ (reference sequence). This CDR3 has 14 amino acids. Trimming took 5 bases from V and 4 from J, leaving 14 bases between them. The CDR3 nucleotides read TGTGCCAGCAGCCGTCTGGGGCTAGGCTATGGCTACACCTTC. It is translated as CASSRLGLGYGYTF.

The chain joins TRBV2 to TRBJ1-2; no clear D gene. Germline values: CDR1 SNHLY, CDR2 FYNNEI. V shed 3 bases and J shed 3 bases, with 11 bases lying between them. This CDR3 region has 14 residues. CDR3 DNA: TGTGCCAGCAGTGAGGAGGTAGGGTACTATGGCTACACCTTC. This sequence encodes CASSEEVGYYGYTF.

The chain employs TRBV6-6 and TRBJ2-1; 9 nucleotides align to TRBD2. This CDR3 comprises 17 residues. The V segment lost 6 bases and the J segment 9 bases; nucleotides outside the gene matches: 18. CDR1 and CDR2 from the germline V gene are MNHNY and SVGAGI (reference sequence). The CDR3 bases are TGTGCCAGCAGCCGAAGTTCCGGGACTAGCTACGTCAGTGAGCAGTTCTTC. It encodes CASSRSSGTSYVSEQFF.

This rearrangement joins TRBV2 to TRBJ1-2, with 7 bases aligning to TRBD1. In germline, CDR1 is SNHLY, CDR2 FYNNEI. The CDR3 has 14 amino acids. V gave up 5 bases and J gave up 0 bases; unmatched junction bases: 3. The CDR3 nucleotides are TGTGCCAGCAGTTGGGACAGTACTAACTATGGCTACACCTTC. This gives the protein CASSWDSTNYGYTF.

V and J are TRBV11-2 and TRBJ2-3, with D maybe TRBD2 (6 bases). This CDR3 has 14 residues. Trimming left V 5 bases short and J 0 bases short, with 9 bases between. Germline V gene data show CDR1 as SGHAT and CDR2 as FQNNGV. The CDR3 region has the DNA TGTGCCAGCAGCCAGGGACTCAGCACAGATACGCAGTATTTT. This gives the protein CASSQGLSTDTQYF.

The CDR3 DNA is TGTGCCAGCAGCCGACAGCGCTCGGGCACAGATACGCAGTATTTT. It specifies CASSRQRSGTDTQYF. This sequence joins TRBV2 and TRBJ2-3; D perhaps matches TRBD1 (5 bases). This CDR3 has 15 amino acids. The V and J ends lost 6 bases and 1 base respectively, with 14 bases between them. Germline CDR1 is SNHLY and CDR2 is FYNNEI.

This clone was seen a single time. V gene TRBV7-9 combines with J gene TRBJ1-2; 8 bases are a match to TRBD1. This CDR3 is 14 amino acids long. V was clipped by 4 bases and J by 0 bases; unmatched bases: 1. The germline V gene encodes CDR1 SEHNR and CDR2 FQNEAQ (reference sequence). DNA for the CDR3: TGTGCCAGCAGCTCGACAGGGGCTAACTATGGCTACACCTTC. Its protein product is CASSSTGANYGYTF.

The chain carries TRBV2 and TRBJ1-1; D unresolved. Trimming cost V 4 bases and J 4 bases, with 16 bases left between them. The CDR3 is made up of 15 amino acids. Per the germline V gene, CDR1 is SNHLY and CDR2 is FYNNEI. CDR3 nucleotides: TGTGCCAGCAGTGGGTGGGGAGGGAGAGGCACTGAAGCTTTCTTT. Translated: CASSGWGGRGTEAFF.

The gene calls are TRBV18 and TRBJ1-5; a possible D gene is TRBD1 (5 bases). The V end was cut by 4 bases, the J end by 0 bases, with 7 bases between. From germline, CDR1 is KGHSH and CDR2 LQKENI. The CDR3 loop spans 14 amino acids. The CDR3 DNA reads TGTGCCAGCTCACTCGACAGTAGCAATCAGCCCCAGCATTTT. Amino acid sequence: CASSLDSSNQPQHF.

V is TRBV29-1 and J is TRBJ1-4; a weak D match, TRBD1 (5 bases). The germline V and J ends were trimmed by 4 bases and 7 bases, with 7 bases remaining between them. The CDR3 is made up of 11 amino acids. Looked up from germline, CDR1 is SQVTM and CDR2 is ANQGSEA. The CDR3 loop reads CSVGGGEKLFF. In DNA form, the CDR3 reads TGCAGCGTTGGGGGGGGTGAAAAACTGTTTTTT.

The rearrangement links TRBV7-2 to TRBJ2-5; 11 bases match TRBD2. This CDR3 has 15 amino acids. V gave up 5 bases and J gave up 9 bases; unmatched junction bases: 11. The germline V gene has CDR1 SGHTA and CDR2 FQGNSA. The CDR3 coding sequence is TGTGCCAGCAGCCCCACTAGCGGGGGCCCCTGGGCCCAGTACTTC. This gives the protein CASSPTSGGPWAQYF.